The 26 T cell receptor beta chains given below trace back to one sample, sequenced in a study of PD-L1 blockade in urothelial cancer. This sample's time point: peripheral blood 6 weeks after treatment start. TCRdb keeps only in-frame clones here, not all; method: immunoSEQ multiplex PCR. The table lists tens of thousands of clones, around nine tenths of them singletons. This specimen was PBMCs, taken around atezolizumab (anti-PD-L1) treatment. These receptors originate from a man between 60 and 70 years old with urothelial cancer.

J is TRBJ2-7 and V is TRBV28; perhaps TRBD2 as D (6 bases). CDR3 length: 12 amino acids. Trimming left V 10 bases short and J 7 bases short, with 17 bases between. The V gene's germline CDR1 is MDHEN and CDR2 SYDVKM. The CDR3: CAIPPGRREQYF. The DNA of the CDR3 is TGTGCCATACCCCCGGGGAGGAGGGAGCAGTACTTC.

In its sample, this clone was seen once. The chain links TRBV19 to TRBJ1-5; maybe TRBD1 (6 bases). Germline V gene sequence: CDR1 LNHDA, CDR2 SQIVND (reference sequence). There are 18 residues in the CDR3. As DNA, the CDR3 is TGTGCGACTAAGGCCCTTGGCGGGGGCGATGGTAGCAATCAGCCCCAGCATTTT. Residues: CATKALGGGDGSNQPQHF.

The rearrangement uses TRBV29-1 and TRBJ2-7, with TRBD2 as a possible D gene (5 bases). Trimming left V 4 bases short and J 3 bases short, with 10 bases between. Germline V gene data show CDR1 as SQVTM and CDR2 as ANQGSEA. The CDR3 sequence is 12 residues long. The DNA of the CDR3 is TGCAGCGTTGGAACCGGGAACTACGAGCAGTACTTC. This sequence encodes CSVGTGNYEQYF.

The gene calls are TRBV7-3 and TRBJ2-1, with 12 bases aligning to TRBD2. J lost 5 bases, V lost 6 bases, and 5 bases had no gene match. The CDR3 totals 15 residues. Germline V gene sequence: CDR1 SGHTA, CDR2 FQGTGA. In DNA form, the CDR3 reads TGTGCCAGCAGTTCTGGACTAGCGGGGAACAATGAGCAGTTCTTC. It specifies CASSSGLAGNNEQFF.

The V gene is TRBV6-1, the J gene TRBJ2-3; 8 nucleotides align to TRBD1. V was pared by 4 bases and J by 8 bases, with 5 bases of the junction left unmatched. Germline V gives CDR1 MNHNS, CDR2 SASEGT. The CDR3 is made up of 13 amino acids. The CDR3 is CASSATGGGTQYF. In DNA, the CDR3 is TGTGCCAGCAGTGCTACAGGGGGTGGTACGCAGTATTTT.

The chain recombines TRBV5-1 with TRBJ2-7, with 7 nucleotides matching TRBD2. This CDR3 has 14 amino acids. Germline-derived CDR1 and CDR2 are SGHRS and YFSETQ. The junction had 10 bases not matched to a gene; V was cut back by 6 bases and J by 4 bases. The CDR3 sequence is CASKEGREPYEQYF. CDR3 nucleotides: TGCGCCAGCAAAGAGGGGCGGGAGCCGTACGAGCAGTACTTC.

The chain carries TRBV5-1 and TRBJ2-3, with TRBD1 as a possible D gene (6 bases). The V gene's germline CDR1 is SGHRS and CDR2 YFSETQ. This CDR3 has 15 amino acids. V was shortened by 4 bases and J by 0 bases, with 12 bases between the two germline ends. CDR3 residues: CASSAGDSSTDTQYF. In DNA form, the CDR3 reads TGCGCCAGCAGCGCAGGGGATTCTAGCACAGATACGCAGTATTTT.

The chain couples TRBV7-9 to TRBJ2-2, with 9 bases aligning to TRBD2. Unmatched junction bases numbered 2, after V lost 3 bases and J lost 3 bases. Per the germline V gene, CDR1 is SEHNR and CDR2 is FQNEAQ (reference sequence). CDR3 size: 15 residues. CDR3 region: CASSLLAGDTGELFF. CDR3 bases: TGTGCCAGCAGCTTGTTAGCGGGGGACACCGGGGAGCTGTTTTTT.

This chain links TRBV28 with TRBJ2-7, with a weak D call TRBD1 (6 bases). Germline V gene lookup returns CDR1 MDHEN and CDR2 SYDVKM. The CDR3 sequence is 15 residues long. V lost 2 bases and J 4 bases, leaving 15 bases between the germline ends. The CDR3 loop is CASSLGGAPSYEQYF. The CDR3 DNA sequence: TGTGCCAGCAGTTTAGGGGGCGCCCCTTCTTACGAGCAGTACTTC.

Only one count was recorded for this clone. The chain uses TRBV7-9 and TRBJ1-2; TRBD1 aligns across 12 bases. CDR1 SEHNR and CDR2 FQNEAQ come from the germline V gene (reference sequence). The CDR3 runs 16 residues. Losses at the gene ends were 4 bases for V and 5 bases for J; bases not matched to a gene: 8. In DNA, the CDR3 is TGTGCCAGCAGCTCTAGGGGGGACAGGGGGCGATATGGCTACACCTTC. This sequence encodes CASSSRGDRGRYGYTF.

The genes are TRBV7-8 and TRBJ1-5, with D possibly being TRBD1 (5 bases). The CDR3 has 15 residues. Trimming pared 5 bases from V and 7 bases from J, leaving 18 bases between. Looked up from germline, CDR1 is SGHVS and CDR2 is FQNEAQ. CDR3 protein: CASSPRRGKGQPQHF. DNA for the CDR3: TGTGCCAGCAGCCCTAGGCGGGGGAAAGGACAGCCCCAGCATTTT.

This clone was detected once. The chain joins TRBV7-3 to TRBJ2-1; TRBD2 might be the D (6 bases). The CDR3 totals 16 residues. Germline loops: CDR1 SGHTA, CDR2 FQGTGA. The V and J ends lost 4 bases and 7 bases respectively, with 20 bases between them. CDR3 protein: CASSWEAKGGRNEQFF. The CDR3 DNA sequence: TGTGCCAGCAGCTGGGAGGCCAAGGGAGGCCGGAATGAGCAGTTCTTC.

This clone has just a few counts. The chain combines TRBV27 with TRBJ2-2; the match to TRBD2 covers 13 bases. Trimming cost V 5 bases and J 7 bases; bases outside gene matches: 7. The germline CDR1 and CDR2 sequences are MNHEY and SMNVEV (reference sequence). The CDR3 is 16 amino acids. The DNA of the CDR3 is TGTGCCAGCAGTAGGACTAGCGGGAGAACCGGCGGGGAGCTGTTTTTT. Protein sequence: CASSRTSGRTGGELFF.

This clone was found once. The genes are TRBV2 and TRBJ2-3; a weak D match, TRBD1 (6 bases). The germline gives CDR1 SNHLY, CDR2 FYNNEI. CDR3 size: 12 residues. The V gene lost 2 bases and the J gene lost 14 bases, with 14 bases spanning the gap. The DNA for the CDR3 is TGTGCCAGCAGTGAACCCGGGACAATGGGGTATTTT. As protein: CASSEPGTMGYF.

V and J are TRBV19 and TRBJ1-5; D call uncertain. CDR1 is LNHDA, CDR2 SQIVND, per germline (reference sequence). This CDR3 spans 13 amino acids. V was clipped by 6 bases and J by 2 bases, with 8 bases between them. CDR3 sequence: CASRMRGNQPQHF. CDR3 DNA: TGTGCCAGTAGGATGAGGGGCAATCAGCCCCAGCATTTT.

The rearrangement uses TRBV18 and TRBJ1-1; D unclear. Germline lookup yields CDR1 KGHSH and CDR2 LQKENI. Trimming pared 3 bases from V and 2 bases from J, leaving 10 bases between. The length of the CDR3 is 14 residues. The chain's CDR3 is CASSPSGRNTEAFF. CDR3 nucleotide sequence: TGTGCCAGCTCACCTTCTGGGAGAAACACTGAAGCTTTCTTT.

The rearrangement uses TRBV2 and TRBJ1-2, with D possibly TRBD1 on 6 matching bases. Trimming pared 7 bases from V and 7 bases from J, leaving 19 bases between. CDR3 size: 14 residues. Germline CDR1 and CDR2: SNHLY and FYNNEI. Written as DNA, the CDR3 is TGTGCCAGCACCCGGCCCGGCAGGGGACGTGGCTACACCTTC. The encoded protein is CASTRPGRGRGYTF. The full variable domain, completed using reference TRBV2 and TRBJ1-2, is EPEVTQTPSHQVTQMGQEVILRCVPISNHLYFYWYRQILGQKVEFLVSFYNNEISEKSEIFDDQFSVERPDGSNFTLKIRSTKLEDSAMYFCASTRPGRGRGYTFGSGTRLTVV.

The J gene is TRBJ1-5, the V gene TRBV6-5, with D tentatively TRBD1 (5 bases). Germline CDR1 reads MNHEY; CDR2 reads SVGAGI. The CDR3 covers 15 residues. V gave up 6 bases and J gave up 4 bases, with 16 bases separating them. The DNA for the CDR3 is TGTGCCAGCAGCCCCTATCGGGGGATAAATCAGCCCCAGCATTTT. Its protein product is CASSPYRGINQPQHF.

Written as DNA, the CDR3 is TGTGCCAGCAGACAAATACAGGGCTCCCAGTACTTC. Translating gives CASRQIQGSQYF. The rearrangement joins TRBV5-5 to TRBJ2-5; TRBD1 is a possible D gene (6 bases). CDR3 length equals 12 residues. Germline assignment: CDR1 SGHKS and CDR2 YYEKEE (reference sequence). V lost 5 bases to trimming and J lost 9 bases, with 14 bases between them.

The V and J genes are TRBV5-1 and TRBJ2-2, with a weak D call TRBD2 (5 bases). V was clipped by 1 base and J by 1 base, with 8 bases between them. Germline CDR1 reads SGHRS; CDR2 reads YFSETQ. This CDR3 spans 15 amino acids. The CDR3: CASSLSGENTGELFF. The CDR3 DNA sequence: TGCGCCAGCAGCTTGTCCGGGGAGAACACCGGGGAGCTGTTTTTT.

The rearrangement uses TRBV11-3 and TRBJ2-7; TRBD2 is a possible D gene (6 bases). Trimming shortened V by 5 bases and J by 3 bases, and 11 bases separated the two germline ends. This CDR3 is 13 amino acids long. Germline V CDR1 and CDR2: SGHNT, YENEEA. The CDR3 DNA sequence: TGTGCCAGCAGCCCGGGAGTAAACTACGAGCAGTACTTC. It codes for CASSPGVNYEQYF.

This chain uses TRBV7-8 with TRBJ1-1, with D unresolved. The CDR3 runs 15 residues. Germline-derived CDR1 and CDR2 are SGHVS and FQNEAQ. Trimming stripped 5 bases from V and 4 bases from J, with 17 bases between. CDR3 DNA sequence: TGTGCCAGCAGCCTAGACCCGGACTTAAGCACTGAAGCTTTCTTT. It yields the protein CASSLDPDLSTEAFF.

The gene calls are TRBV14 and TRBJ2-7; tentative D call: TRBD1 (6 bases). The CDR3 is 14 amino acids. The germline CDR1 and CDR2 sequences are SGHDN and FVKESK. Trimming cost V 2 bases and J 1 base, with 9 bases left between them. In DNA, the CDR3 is TGTGCCAGCAGCCAAACAGGGAGTTCCTACGAGCAGTACTTC. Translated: CASSQTGSSYEQYF. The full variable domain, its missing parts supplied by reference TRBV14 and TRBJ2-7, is EAGVTQFPSHSVIEKGQTVTLRCDPISGHDNLYWYRRVMGKEIKFLLHFVKESKQDESGMPNNRFLAERTGGTYSTLKVQPAELEDSGVYFCASSQTGSSYEQYFGPGTRLTVT.

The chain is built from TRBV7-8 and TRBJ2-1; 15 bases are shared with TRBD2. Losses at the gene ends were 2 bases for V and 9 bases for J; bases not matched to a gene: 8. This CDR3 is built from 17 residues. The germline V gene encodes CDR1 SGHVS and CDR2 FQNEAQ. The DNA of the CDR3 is TGTGCCAGCAGCTTATCCCGGACTAGCGGGAGGGCCTCTGAGCAGTTCTTC. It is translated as CASSLSRTSGRASEQFF.

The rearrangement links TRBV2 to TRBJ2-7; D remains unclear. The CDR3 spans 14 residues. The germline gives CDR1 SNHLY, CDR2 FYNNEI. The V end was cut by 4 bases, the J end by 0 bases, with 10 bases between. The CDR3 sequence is CASSVSKASYEQYF. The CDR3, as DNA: TGTGCCAGCAGTGTAAGTAAAGCCTCCTACGAGCAGTACTTC.

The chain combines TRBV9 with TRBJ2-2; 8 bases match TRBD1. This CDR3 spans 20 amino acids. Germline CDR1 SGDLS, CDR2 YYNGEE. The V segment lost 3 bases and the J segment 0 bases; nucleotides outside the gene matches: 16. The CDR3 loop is CASSAPGGHNPSANTGELFF. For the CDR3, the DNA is TGTGCCAGCAGCGCCCCAGGGGGCCATAACCCATCCGCGAACACCGGGGAGCTGTTTTTT.